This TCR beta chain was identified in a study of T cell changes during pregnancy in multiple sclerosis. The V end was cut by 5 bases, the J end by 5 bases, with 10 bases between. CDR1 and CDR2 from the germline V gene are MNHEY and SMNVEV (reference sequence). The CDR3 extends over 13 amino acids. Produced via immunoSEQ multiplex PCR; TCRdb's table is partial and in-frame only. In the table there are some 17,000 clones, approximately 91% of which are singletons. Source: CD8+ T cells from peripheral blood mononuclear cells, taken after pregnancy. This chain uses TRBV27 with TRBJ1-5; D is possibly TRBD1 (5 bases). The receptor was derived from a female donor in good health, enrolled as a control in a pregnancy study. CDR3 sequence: CASSGGGDQPQHF. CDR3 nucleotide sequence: TGTGCCAGCAGTGGGGGAGGGGATCAGCCCCAGCATTTT.